These 14 T cell receptor beta chains originate from one sample sequenced in a study of post-analysis software for immune sequencing data. Study-wide points: Elevated frequency relative to controls characterized several TRBV segments in patients, TRBV5-6, TRBV5-1 and TRBV20-1 among them.

Their target antigens are unknown. cDNA libraries of TCR beta carried unique molecular identifiers. Each CDR3 protein gets one entry after TCRdb re-called the PCR reads with MiXCR. The repertoire holds about 820,000 distinct CDR3 sequences, with 53% as singletons. Input material: blood. The receptors here all came from a girl aged 5 to 17 with multiple sclerosis.

This clonotype was found a few times. The chain uses TRBV5-1 and TRBJ1-4, with TRBD1 matching over 8 bases. The CDR3 is made up of 15 amino acids. From germline, CDR1 is SGHRS and CDR2 YFSETQ. After removal of 0 bases from V and 7 bases from J, the junction contained 5 bases not matched to a gene. CDR3 loop: CASSLGDRSGEKLFF. DNA for the CDR3: TGCGCCAGCAGCTTGGGGGACAGGTCTGGTGAAAAACTGTTTTTT.

This chain joins TRBV20-1 and TRBJ2-3; TRBD1 matches 9 bases. CDR1 DFQATT and CDR2 SNEGSKA come from the germline V gene (reference sequence). CDR3 length: 14 residues. J gave up 6 bases and V 7 bases, and 11 bases lay outside the gene matches. CDR3 sequence reads: CSVPGTGTSDTQYF. CDR3 coding DNA: TGCAGTGTTCCCGGGACAGGGACTTCGGATACGCAGTATTTT.

This clonotype came up many times. The chain links TRBV6-5 to TRBJ2-3; D unresolved. The CDR3 has 12 amino acids. The V and J ends lost 0 bases and 6 bases respectively, with 4 bases between them. The germline gives CDR1 MNHEY, CDR2 SVGAGI. The CDR3 bases are TGTGCCAGCAGTTACTCTTTGGATACGCAGTATTTT. Its protein is CASSYSLDTQYF.

This chain connects TRBV11-2 to TRBJ1-2; no definite D call. CDR3 size: 12 residues. Trimming removed 5 bases from V and 8 bases from J, with 12 bases in between. CDR1 is SGHAT and CDR2 is FQNNGV in the germline V gene. CDR3 in amino acids: CASSITPGGYTF. Written as DNA, the CDR3 is TGTGCCAGCAGCATCACGCCCGGGGGCTACACCTTC.

CDR3 sequence (DNA): TGTGCCAGCAGCCCTCAGGCGGGCTATGGCTACACCTTC. It codes for CASSPQAGYGYTF. J is TRBJ1-2 and V is TRBV5-5; no clear D. Germline CDR1 reads SGHKS; CDR2 reads YYEKEE (reference sequence). The CDR3 consists of 13 residues. V lost 4 bases, J lost 4 bases, and 11 bases lay in between.

This clonotype came up a few times. The gene calls are TRBV5-1 and TRBJ1-2; 7 nucleotides line up with TRBD1. V dropped 3 bases and J dropped 5; count of bases not matched to a gene: 10. This CDR3 has 15 amino acids. Germline V gene data show CDR1 as SGHRS and CDR2 as YFSETQ. DNA for the CDR3: TGCGCCAGCAGCTCCCGAACAGGGGCCGGGTATGGCTACACCTTC. This sequence encodes CASSSRTGAGYGYTF.

V usage is TRBV20-1 and J usage is TRBJ2-7; D is tentatively TRBD1 or TRBD2 (5 bases each). From germline, CDR1 is DFQATT and CDR2 SNEGSKA (reference sequence). V lost 0 bases to trimming and J lost 3 bases, with 21 bases between them. This CDR3 comprises 17 residues. The CDR3 nucleotides read TGCAGTGCTAGAGATGAAATCCGGGACCAGACCCACTACGAGCAGTACTTC. As protein: CSARDEIRDQTHYEQYF.

J is TRBJ2-7 and V is TRBV5-5, with 8 bases aligning to TRBD1. V trimming: 6 bases; J trimming: 1 base; junction bases outside the gene matches: 9. Germline lookup yields CDR1 SGHKS and CDR2 YYEKEE (reference sequence). The CDR3 contains 15 residues. CDR3 loop: CASTPQGAWSYEQYF. The CDR3 DNA sequence: TGTGCCAGCACCCCCCAGGGGGCTTGGTCCTACGAGCAGTACTTC.

This chain connects TRBV12-3 or TRBV12-4 to TRBJ2-1, with D possibly matching TRBD1 (5 bases). V was clipped by 6 bases and J by 8 bases, with 23 bases between them. The CDR3 covers 16 residues. CDR3 coding DNA: TGTGCCAGCAGCCCAAACGCAGGGATCCGACCGTATGAGCAGTTCTTC. This translates into CASSPNAGIRPYEQFF.

V is TRBV3-1 and J is TRBJ1-1; D is undetermined. CDR3 length equals 14 residues. Germline V CDR1 and CDR2: LGHDT, YNNKEL (reference sequence). Between the trimmed V and J ends, which lost 4 bases and 1 base, there was a span of 10 bases. CDR3: CASSLAVRNTEAFF. For the CDR3, the DNA is TGTGCCAGCAGCCTGGCAGTACGGAACACTGAAGCTTTCTTT.

About this clonotype: Germline and junction disagree at one end, which may indicate a read error. This chain connects TRBV7-9 to TRBJ2-1, with D perhaps matching TRBD2 (7 bases). In germline, CDR1 is SEHNR, CDR2 FQNEAQ (reference sequence). This CDR3 spans 15 amino acids. The CDR3 region is CTSSLMRGGLNEQFF. The DNA of the CDR3 is TGTACCAGCAGCTTAATGAGGGGGGGCCTCAATGAGCAGTTCTTC.

V and J are TRBV12-3 or TRBV12-4 and TRBJ2-5, with D perhaps TRBD1 (7 bases). Judging by the DNA end, TRBJ2-7 fits better; the J call may be wrong. CDR3 length: 15 amino acids. CDR3 in amino acids: CASSFAGQISYEQYF. In DNA form, the CDR3 reads TGTGCCAGCAGTTTTGCGGGACAGATCTCCTACGAGCAGTACTTC.

The V and J genes are TRBV7-9 and TRBJ1-2; 8 nucleotides agree with TRBD1. Germline trimming cut 3 bases from V and 9 bases from J; bases unmatched to any gene: 12. Germline V gene data show CDR1 as SEHNR and CDR2 as FQNEAQ (reference sequence). This CDR3 comprises 15 residues. The CDR3, as DNA: TGTGCCAGCAGCTTTGCCGACAGGGGAGTTTCCAGCTACACCTTC. Protein: CASSFADRGVSSYTF.

J is TRBJ1-4 and V is TRBV12-3 or TRBV12-4; 7 nucleotides agree with TRBD1. The CDR3 spans 16 residues. V lost 2 bases to trimming and J lost 5 bases; unmatched junction nucleotides: 8. The CDR3 here is CASSLNRDRGNEKLFF. The CDR3 DNA reads as TGTGCCAGCAGTTTAAATCGGGACAGAGGGAATGAAAAACTGTTTTTT.